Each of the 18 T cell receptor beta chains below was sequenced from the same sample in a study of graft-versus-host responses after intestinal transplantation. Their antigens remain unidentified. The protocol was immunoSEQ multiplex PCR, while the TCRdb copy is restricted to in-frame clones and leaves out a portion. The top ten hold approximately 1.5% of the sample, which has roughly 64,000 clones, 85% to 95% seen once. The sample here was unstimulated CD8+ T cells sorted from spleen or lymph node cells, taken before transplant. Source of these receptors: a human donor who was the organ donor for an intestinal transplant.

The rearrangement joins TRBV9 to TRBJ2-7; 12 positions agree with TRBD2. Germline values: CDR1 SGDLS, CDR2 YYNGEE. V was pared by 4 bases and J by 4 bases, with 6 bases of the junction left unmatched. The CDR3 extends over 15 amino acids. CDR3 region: CASSPGTSGFYEQYF. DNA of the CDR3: TGTGCCAGCAGCCCTGGGACTAGCGGGTTTTACGAGCAGTACTTC.

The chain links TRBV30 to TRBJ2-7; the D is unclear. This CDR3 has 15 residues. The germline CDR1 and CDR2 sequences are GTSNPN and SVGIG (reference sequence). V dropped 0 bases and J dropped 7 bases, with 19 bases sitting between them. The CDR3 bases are TGTGCCTGGAGTGTAGTAGCAGTCTCCCCGTGGGAGCAGTACTTC. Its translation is CAWSVVAVSPWEQYF.

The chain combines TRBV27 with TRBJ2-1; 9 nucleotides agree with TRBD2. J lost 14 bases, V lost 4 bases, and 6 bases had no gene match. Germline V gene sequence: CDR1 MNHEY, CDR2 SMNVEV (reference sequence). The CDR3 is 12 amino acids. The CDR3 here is CASSSSLAGEFF. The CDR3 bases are TGTGCCAGCAGTTCCTCCTTAGCGGGGGAGTTCTTC.

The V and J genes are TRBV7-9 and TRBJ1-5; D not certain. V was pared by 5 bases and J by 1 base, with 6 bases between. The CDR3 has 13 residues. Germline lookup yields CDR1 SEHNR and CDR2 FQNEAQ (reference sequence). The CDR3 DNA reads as TGTGCCAGCAGCCGAGGGAGCAATCAGCCCCAGCATTTT. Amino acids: CASSRGSNQPQHF.

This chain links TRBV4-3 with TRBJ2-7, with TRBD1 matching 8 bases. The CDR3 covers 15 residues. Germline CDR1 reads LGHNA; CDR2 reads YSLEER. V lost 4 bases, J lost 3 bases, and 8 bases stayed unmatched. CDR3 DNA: TGCGCCAGCAGCCGAGGGACAGGACCCTACTACGAGCAGTACTTC. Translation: CASSRGTGPYYEQYF.

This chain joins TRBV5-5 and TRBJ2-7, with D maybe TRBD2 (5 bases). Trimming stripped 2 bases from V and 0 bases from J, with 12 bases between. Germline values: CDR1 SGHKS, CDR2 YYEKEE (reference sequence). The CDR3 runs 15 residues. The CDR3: CASSFRRASSYEQYF. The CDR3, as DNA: TGTGCCAGCAGCTTCAGGCGGGCGAGCTCCTACGAGCAGTACTTC.

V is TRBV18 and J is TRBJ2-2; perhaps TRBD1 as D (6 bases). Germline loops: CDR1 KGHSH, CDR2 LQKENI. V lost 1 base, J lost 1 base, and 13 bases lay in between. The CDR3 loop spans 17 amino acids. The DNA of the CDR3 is TGTGCCAGCTCACCACTTGGGGGACACCTGAACACCGGGGAGCTGTTTTTT. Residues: CASSPLGGHLNTGELFF.

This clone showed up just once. The CDR3 DNA sequence: TGTGCCAGCAGCACAACAGGTTGGGGAGCCAAAAACATTCAGTACTTC. Protein: CASSTTGWGAKNIQYF. J is TRBJ2-4 and V is TRBV7-8; tentatively, D is TRBD1 (5 bases). There are 16 residues in the CDR3. Trimming stripped 5 bases from V and 0 bases from J, with 14 bases between. Looked up from germline, CDR1 is SGHVS and CDR2 is FQNEAQ.

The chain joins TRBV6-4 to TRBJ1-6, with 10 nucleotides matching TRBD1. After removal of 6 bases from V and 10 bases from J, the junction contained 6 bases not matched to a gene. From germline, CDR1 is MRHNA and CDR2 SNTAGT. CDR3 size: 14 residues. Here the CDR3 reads CASRRDRGNSPLHF. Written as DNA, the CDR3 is TGTGCCAGCAGGCGGGACAGGGGAAACTCACCCCTCCACTTT.

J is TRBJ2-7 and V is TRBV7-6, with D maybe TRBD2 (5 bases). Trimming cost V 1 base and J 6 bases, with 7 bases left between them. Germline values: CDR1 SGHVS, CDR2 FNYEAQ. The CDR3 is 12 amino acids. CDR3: CASSLVRGEQYF. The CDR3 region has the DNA TGTGCCAGCAGCTTAGTCCGGGGCGAGCAGTACTTC.

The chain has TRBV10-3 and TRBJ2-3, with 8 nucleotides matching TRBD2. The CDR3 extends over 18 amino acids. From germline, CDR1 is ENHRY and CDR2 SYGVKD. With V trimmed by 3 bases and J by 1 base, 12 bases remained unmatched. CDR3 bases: TGTGCCATCAGTGATAAAACCTGGGGTAGCGGGGGCACAGATACGCAGTATTTT. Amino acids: CAISDKTWGSGGTDTQYF.

This CDR3 is CASSLGYSGRPTDNEQFF. The CDR3, as DNA: TGTGCCAGCAGCTTAGGCTATAGCGGGAGGCCCACGGACAATGAGCAGTTCTTC. V gene TRBV13 combines with J gene TRBJ2-1; 10 bases align to TRBD2. Germline CDR1 and CDR2: PRHDT and FYEKMQ (reference sequence). V dropped 0 bases and J dropped 5; count of bases not matched to a gene: 10. The CDR3 is 18 amino acids.

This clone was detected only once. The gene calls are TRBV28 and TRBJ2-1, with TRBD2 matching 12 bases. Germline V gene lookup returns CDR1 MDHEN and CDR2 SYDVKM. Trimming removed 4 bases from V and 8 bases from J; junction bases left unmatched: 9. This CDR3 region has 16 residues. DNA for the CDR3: TGTGCCAGCAGTTCGCCCCTAGCGGGAGGGGGTGATGAGCAGTTCTTC. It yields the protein CASSSPLAGGGDEQFF.

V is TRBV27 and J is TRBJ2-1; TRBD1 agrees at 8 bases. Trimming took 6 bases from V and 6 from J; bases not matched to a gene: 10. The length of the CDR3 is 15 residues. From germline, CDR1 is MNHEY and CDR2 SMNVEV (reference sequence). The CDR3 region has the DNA TGTGCCAGCAGCCCCGTGGACAGGGACTTCAATGAGCAGTTCTTC. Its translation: CASSPVDRDFNEQFF.

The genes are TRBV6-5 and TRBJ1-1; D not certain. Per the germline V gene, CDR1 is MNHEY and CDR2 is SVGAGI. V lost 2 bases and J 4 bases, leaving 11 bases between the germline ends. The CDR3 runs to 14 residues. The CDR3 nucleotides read TGTGCCAGCAGTTACACCCAAGCAGGCACTGAAGCTTTCTTT. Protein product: CASSYTQAGTEAFF.

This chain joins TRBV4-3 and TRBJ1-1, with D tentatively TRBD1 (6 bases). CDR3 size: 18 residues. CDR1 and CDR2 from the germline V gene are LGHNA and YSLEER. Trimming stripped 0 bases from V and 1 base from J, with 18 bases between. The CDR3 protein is CASSQETHRVVKNTEAFF. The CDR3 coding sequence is TGCGCCAGCAGCCAAGAGACCCACAGGGTGGTAAAGAACACTGAAGCTTTCTTT.

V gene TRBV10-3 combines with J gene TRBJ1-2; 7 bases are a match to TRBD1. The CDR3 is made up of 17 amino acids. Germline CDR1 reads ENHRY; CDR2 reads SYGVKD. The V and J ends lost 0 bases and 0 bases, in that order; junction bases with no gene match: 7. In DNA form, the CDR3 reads TGTGCCATCAGTGAGTCCGGGACAGCTCAAGCTAACTATGGCTACACCTTC. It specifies CAISESGTAQANYGYTF.

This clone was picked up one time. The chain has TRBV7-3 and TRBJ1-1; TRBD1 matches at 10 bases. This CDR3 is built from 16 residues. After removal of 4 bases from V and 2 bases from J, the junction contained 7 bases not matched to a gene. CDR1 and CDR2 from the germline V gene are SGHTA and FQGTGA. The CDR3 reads CASSYGTGEANTEAFF. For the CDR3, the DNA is TGTGCCAGCAGCTATGGGACAGGGGAGGCCAACACTGAAGCTTTCTTT.